Described below is a single TCR beta chain sequence and its context. At one end, the junction sequence differs from germline, possibly due to a read error. The CDR3 spans 12 residues. The data derive from a study of blood T cell repertoires in COVID-19. As processed by the authors: Cell counts per sample came from amplifying reference gene primers. Sequencing was performed with immunoSEQ multiplex PCR; in TCRdb, only in-frame clones are kept and a portion is missing. D and trimming were read from the DNA, whereas the V and J calls and clone size are those reported in that table. The sample holds around 220,000 clones, over 75% seen once.

The sequence derives from a man aged 50 to 60 with acute or convalescent COVID-19. This chain links TRBV12-3 or TRBV12-4 with TRBJ1-2; D not certain. The specimen sequenced was peripheral blood. The CDR3 coding sequence is TGTGCCAGCAGCCCGGCAGGTTATGACTACACCTTC. This translates into CASSPAGYDYTF.